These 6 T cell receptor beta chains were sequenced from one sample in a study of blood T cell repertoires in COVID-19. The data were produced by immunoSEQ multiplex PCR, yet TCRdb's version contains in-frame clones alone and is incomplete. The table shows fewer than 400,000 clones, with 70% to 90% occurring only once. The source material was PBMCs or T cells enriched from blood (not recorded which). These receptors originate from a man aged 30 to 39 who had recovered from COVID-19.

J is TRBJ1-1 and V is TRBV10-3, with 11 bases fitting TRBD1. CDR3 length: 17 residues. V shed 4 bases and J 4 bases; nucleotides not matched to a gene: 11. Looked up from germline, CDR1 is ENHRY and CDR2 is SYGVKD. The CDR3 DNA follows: TGTGCCATCAGTGGCCTACGGACAGGGGGCTGGGGCACTGAAGCTTTCTTT. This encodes CAISGLRTGGWGTEAFF.

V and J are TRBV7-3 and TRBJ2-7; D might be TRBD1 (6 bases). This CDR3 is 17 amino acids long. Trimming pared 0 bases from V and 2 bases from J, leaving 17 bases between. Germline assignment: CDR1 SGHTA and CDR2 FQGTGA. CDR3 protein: CASSLTSRRTVTYEQYF. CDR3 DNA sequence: TGTGCCAGCAGCTTAACGAGTCGTAGGACAGTGACCTACGAGCAGTACTTC.

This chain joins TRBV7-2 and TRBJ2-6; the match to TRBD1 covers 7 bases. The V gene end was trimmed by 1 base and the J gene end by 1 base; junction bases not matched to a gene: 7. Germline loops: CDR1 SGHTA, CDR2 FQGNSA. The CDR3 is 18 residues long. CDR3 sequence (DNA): TGTGCCAGCAGCTTAGTCGGGACAGCCAATTCTGGGGCCAACGTCCTGACTTTC. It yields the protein CASSLVGTANSGANVLTF.

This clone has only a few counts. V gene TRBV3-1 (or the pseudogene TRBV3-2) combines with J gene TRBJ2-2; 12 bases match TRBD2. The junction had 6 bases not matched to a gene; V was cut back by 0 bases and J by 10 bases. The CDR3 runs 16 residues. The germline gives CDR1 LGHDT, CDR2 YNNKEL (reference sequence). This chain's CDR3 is CASSQEGLAGKTELFF. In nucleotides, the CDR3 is TGTGCCAGCAGCCAAGAAGGACTAGCGGGGAAAACGGAGCTGTTTTTT.

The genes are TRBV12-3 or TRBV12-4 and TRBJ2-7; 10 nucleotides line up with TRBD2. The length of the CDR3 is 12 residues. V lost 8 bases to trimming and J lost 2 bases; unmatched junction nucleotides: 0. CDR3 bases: TGTGCCAGCGGACTAGCGGCCTACGAGCAGTACTTC. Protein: CASGLAAYEQYF.

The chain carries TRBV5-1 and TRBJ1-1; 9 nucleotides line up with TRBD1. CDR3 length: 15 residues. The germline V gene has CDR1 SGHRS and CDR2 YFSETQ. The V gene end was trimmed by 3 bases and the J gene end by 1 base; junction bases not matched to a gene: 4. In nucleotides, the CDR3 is TGCGCCAGCAGCTACAGGGGGCAGAGGAACACTGAAGCTTTCTTT. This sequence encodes CASSYRGQRNTEAFF.